This TCR beta chain was captured in a study of blood T cells in healthy people across ages. Study observations and caveats: Measured against age, TCR beta diversity per million T cells decreased in a roughly linear manner. Whereas aged donors had fewer naive CD4+ cells, long-lived donors had more of them and higher diversity.

A few counts support this clonotype. Antigen specificity is unknown. The second PCR ran about 6 to 11 cycles with a sample-barcoded 5' primer and J-beta primers. TCRdb redid the calling of the 5' RACE reads with MiXCR, one entry per CDR3 protein. The data contain some 880,000 distinct CDR3 sequences, under 40% of them singletons. Total RNA was isolated from each sample in quantities of at least 5.5 micrograms. CDR1 SEHNR and CDR2 FQNEAQ come from the germline V gene (reference sequence). The CDR3 sequence is 18 residues long. The germline V and J ends were trimmed by 1 base and 3 bases, with 22 bases remaining between them.

Sequences were obtained from blood. The clonotype originates from a young man in good health. The chain couples TRBV7-9 to TRBJ2-7, with D perhaps TRBD2 (6 bases). CDR3 DNA sequence: TGTGCCAGCAGCTTAGGCTCGACGGCCCGGGGGATGGTCTACGAGCAGTACTTC. It encodes CASSLGSTARGMVYEQYF. The variable domain in full, completed from reference TRBV7-9 and TRBJ2-7, reads DTGVSQNPRHKITKRGQNVTFRCDPISEHNRLYWYRQTLGQGPEFLTYFQNEAQLEKSRLLSDRFSAERPKGSFSTLEIQRTEQGDSAMYLCASSLGSTARGMVYEQYFGPGTRLTVT.